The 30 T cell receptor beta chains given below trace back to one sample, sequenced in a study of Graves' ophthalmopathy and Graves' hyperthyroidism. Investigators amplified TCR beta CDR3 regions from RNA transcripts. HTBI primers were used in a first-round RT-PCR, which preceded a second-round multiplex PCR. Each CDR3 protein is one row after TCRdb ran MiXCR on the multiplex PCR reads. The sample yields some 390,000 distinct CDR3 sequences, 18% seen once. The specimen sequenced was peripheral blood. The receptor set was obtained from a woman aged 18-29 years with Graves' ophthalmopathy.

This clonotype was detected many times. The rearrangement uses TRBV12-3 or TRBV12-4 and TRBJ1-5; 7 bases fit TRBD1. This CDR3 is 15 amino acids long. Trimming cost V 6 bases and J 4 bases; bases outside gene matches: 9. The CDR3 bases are TGTGCCAGCAGGGGGACAGACCAAGGTAATCAGCCCCAGCATTTT. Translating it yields CASRGTDQGNQPQHF.

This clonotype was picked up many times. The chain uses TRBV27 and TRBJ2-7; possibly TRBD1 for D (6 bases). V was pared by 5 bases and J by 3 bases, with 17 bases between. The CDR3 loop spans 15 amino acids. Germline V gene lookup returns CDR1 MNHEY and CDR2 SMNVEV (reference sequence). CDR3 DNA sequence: TGTGCCAGCAGTCGGTACAGGGCCGAATTCTACGAGCAGTACTTC. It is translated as CASSRYRAEFYEQYF.

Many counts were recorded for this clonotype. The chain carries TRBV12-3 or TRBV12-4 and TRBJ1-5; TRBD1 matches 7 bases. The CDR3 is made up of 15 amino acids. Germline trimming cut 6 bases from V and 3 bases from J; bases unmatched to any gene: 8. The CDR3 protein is CASSYQDRYNQPQHF. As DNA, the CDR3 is TGTGCCAGCAGCTATCAGGACAGGTACAATCAGCCCCAGCATTTT.

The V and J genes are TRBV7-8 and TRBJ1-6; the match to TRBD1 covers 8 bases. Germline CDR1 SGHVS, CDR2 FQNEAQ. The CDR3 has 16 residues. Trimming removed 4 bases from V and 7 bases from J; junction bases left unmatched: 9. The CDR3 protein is CASSSQGATRNSPLHF. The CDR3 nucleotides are TGTGCCAGCAGCTCCCAGGGGGCTACCAGGAATTCACCCCTCCACTTT.

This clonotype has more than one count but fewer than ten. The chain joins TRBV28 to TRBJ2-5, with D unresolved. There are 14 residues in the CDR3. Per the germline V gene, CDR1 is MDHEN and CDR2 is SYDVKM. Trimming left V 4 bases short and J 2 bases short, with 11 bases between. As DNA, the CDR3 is TGTGCCAGCAGTTACCACGGGTCGCAAGAGACCCAGTACTTC. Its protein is CASSYHGSQETQYF.

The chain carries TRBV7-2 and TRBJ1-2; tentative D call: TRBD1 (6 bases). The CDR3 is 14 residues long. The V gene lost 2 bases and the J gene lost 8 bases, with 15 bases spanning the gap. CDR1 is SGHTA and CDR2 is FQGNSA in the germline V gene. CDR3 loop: CASSLSGVKVGYTF. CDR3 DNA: TGTGCCAGCAGCTTATCAGGGGTTAAAGTGGGCTACACCTTC.

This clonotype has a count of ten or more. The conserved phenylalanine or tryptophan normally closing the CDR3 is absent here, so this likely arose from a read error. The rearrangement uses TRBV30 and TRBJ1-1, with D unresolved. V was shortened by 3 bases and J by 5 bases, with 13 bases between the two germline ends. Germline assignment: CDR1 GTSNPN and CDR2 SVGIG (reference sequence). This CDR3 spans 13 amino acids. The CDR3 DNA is TGTGCCTGGAGACGGACGAGGTCGACTGAAGCTTTCTCT. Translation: CAWRRTRSTEAFS.

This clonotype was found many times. The CDR3 loop is CASSLSQDIYYEQYF. The CDR3 bases are TGTGCCAGCAGCTTATCTCAGGACATTTACTACGAGCAGTACTTC. The rearrangement joins TRBV11-2 to TRBJ2-7; possibly TRBD1 for D (5 bases). CDR1 and CDR2 (germline): SGHAT, FQNNGV. With 2 bases removed from V and 3 bases from J, the gap between germline ends came to 14 bases. This CDR3 region has 15 residues.

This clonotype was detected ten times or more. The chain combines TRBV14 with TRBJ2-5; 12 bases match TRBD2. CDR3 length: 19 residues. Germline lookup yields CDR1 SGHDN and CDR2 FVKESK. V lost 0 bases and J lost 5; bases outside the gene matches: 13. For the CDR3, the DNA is TGTGCCAGCAGCCAAGAGTCCGCTAGCGGGAGGGCCGGTGAGGAGACCCAGTACTTC. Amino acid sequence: CASSQESASGRAGEETQYF.

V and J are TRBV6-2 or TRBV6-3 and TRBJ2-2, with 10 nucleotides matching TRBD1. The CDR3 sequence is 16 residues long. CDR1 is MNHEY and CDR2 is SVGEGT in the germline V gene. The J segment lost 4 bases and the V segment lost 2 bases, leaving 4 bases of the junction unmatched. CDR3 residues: CASSYDRGRGTGELFF. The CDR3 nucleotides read TGTGCCAGCAGTTACGACAGGGGGCGAGGCACCGGGGAGCTGTTTTTT.

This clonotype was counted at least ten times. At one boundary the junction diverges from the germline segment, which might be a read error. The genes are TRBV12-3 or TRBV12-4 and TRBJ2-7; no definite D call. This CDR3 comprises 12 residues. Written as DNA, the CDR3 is TGTGCCAGCAGATTAGCTTACTACGAGCAGTACTTC. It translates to CASRLAYYEQYF.

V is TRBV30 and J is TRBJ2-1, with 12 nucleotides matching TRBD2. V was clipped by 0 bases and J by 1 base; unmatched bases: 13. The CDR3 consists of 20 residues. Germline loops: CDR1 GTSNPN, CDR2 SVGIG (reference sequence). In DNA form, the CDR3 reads TGTGCCTGGAGTGTACGAGGGGCGCTAACTAGCGGGAGGTCCTACAATGAGCAGTTCTTC. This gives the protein CAWSVRGALTSGRSYNEQFF.

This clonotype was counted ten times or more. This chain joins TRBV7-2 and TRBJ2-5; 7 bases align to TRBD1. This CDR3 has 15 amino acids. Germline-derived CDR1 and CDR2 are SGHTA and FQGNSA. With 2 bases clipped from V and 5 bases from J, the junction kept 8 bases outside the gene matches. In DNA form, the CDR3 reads TGTGCCAGCAGCTTATGGCAGGGGGTAAAGGAGACCCAGTACTTC. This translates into CASSLWQGVKETQYF.

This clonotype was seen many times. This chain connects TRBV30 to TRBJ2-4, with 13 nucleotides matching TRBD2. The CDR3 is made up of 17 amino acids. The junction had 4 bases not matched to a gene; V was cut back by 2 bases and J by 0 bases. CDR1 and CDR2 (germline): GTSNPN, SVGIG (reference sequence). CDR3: CAWSRLAGGKAKNIQYF. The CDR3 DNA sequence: TGTGCCTGGAGTCGACTAGCGGGGGGCAAAGCCAAAAACATTCAGTACTTC.

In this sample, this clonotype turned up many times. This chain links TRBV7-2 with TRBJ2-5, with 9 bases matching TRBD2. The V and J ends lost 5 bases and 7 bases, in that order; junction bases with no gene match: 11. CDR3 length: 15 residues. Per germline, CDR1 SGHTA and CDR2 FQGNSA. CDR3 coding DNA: TGTGCCAGCAGCCCTAAGACTAGCGGAGGGGGGACCCAGTACTTC. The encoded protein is CASSPKTSGGGTQYF.

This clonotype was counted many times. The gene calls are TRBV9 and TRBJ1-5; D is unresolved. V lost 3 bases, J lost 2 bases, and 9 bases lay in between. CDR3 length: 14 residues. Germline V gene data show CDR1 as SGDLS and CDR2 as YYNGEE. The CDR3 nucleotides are TGTGCCAGCAGCGCCGGGGTGGGCAATCAGCCCCAGCATTTT. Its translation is CASSAGVGNQPQHF. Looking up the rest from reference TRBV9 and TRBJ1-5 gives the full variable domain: DSGVTQTPKHLITATGQRVTLRCSPRSGDLSVYWYQQSLDQGLQFLIQYYNGEERAKGNILERFSAQQFPDLHSELNLSSLELGDSALYFCASSAGVGNQPQHFGDGTRLSIL.

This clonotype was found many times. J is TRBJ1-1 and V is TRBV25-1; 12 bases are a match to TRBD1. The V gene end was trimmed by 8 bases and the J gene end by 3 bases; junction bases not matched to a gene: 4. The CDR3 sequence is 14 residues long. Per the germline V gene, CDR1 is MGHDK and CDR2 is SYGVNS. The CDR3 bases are TGTGCCAGCGGGGGACAGGGGGCCCACACTGAAGCTTTCTTT. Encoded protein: CASGGQGAHTEAFF.

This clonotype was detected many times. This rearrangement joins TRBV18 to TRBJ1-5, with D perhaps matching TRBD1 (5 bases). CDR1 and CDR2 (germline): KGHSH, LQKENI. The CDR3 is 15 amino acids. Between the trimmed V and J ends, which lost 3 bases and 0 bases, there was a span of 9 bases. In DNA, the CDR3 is TGTGCCAGCTCACCTGGACACTATAGCAATCAGCCCCAGCATTTT. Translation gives CASSPGHYSNQPQHF.

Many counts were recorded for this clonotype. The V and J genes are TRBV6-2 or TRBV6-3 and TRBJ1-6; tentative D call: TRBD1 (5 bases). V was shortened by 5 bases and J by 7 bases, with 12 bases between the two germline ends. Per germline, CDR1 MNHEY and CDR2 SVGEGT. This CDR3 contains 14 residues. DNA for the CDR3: TGTGCCAGCAGTCAGGCGGGGGTCAATTCACCCCTCCACTTT. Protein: CASSQAGVNSPLHF.

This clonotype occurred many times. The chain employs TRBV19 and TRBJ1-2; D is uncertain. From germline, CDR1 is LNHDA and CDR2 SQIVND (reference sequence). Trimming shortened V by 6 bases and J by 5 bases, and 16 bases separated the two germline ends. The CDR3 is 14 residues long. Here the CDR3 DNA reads TGTGCCAGTAGGCGGGCGGGGAGTGATTATGGCTACACCTTC. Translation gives CASRRAGSDYGYTF.

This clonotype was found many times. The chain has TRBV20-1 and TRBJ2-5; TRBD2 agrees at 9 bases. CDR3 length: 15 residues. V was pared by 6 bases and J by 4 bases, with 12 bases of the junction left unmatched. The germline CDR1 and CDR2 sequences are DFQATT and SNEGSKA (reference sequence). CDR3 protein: CSARTSERLVETQYF. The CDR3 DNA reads TGCAGTGCCAGGACTAGCGAGAGATTGGTAGAGACCCAGTACTTC.

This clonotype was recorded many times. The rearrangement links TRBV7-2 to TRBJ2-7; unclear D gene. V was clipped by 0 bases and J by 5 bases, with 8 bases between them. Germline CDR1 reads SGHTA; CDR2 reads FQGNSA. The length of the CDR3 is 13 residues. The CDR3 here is CASSLAGPNEQYF. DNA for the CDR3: TGTGCCAGCAGCTTAGCGGGTCCCAACGAGCAGTACTTC.

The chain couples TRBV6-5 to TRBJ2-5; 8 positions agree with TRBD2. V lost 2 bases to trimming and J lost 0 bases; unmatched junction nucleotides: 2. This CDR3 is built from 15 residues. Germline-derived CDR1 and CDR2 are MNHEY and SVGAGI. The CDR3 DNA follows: TGTGCCAGCAGTTACGCGACTAGCGACCAAGAGACCCAGTACTTC. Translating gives CASSYATSDQETQYF.

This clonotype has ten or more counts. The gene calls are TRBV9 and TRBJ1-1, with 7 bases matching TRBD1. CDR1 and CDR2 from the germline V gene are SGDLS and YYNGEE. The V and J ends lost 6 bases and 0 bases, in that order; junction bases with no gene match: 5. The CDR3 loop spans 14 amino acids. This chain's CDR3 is CASTRTGLNTEAFF. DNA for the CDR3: TGTGCCAGCACCAGGACAGGCCTGAACACTGAAGCTTTCTTT.

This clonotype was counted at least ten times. The CDR3 region is CASSDFLSDRAKNQPQHF. In DNA, the CDR3 is TGTGCCAGCAGTGACTTCCTTTCCGACAGGGCGAAAAATCAGCCCCAGCATTTT. The chain joins TRBV6-4 to TRBJ1-5; 7 bases map to TRBD1. The trim removed 1 base at V and 4 bases at J, leaving 13 bases unmatched. The CDR3 loop spans 18 amino acids. Germline V gene sequence: CDR1 MRHNA, CDR2 SNTAGT.

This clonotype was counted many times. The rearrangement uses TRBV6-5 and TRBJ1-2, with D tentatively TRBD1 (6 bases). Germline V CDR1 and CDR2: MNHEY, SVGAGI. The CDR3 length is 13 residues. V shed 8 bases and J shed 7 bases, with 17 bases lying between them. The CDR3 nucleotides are TGTGCCAGCCGAGAGAGGGAGGGGGTTGGCTACACCTTC. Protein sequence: CASREREGVGYTF.

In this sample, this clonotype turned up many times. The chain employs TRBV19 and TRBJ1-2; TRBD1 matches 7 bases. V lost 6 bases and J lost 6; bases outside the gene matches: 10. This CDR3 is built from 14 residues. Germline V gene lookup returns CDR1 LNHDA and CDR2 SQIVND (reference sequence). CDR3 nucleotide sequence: TGTGCCAGTAGGGCCCAAGGGGGCGTCCATGGCTACACCTTC. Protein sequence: CASRAQGGVHGYTF. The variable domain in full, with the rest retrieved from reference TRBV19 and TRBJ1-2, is DGGITQSPKYLFRKEGQNVTLSCEQNLNHDAMYWYRQDPGQGLRLIYYSQIVNDFQKGDIAEGYSVSREKKESFPLTVTSAQKNPTAFYLCASRAQGGVHGYTFGSGTRLTVV.

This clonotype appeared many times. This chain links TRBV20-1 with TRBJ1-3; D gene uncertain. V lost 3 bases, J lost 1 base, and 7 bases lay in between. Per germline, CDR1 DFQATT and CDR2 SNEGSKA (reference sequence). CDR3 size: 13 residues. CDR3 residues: CSASRSSGNTIYF. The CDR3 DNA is TGCAGTGCTAGTCGGAGTTCTGGAAACACCATATATTTT.

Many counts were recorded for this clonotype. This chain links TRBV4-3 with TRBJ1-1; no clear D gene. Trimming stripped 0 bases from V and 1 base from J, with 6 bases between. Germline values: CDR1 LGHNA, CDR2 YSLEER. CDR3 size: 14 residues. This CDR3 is CASSQDFANTEAFF. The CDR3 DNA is TGCGCCAGCAGCCAAGATTTCGCGAACACTGAAGCTTTCTTT.

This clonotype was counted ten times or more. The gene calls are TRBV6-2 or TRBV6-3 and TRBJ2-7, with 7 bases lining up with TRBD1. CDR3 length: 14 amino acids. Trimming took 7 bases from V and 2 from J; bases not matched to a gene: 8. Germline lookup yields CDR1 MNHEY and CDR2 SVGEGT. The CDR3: CASTQTGMTYEQYF. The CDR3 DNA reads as TGTGCCAGCACCCAGACAGGGATGACCTACGAGCAGTACTTC.